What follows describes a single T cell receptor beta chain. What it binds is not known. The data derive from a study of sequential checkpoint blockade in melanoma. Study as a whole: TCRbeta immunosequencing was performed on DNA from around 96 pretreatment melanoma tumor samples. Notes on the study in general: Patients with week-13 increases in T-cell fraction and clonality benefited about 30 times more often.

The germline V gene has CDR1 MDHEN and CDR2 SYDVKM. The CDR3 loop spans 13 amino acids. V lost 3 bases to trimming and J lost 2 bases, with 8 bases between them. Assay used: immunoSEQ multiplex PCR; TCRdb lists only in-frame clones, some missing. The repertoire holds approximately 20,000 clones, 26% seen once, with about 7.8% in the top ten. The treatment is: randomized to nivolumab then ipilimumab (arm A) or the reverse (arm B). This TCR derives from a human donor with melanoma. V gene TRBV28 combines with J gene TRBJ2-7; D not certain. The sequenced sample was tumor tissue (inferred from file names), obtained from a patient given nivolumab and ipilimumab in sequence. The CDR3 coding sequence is TGTGCCAGCAGTTTCCCGAAGACCTACGAGCAGTACTTC. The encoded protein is CASSFPKTYEQYF.